The clone carrying this T cell receptor beta chain has only a few counts. The antigen remains undetermined. CDR3 length: 16 amino acids. The trim removed 2 bases at V and 2 bases at J, leaving 5 bases unmatched. CDR1 is SGHRS and CDR2 is YFSETQ in the germline V gene. Every TCR beta cDNA library bore unique molecular identifiers. TCRdb re-analysed the PCR reads in MiXCR, keeping a single row per CDR3 protein. In the table there are fewer than 850,000 distinct CDR3 sequences, about 43% of which are singletons. These data originate in a study of post-analysis software for immune sequencing data. Study overall: The cohort encompassed relapsing-remitting, secondary progressive and progressive-relapsing multiple sclerosis disease courses. Study-wide results and caveats: Five TRBV segments appeared more often in patients than in controls, and TRBV5-6, TRBV5-1 and TRBV20-1 were among these.

The rearrangement links TRBV5-1 to TRBJ2-1, with TRBD2 matching 9 bases. This sequence originates from a girl aged 10-17 years with multiple sclerosis. Source material: blood. DNA for the CDR3: TGCGCCAGCAGCTTCGGGACTAGCCTGACCTACAATGAGCAGTTCTTC. Protein sequence: CASSFGTSLTYNEQFF.